The sequence of this T cell receptor (beta chain) was determined in a study of blood T cell repertoires in COVID-19. Study as a whole: The origin of the acute and convalescent COVID-19 samples was the United States, Italy and Spain. The cDNA or gDNA used as material had been derived from T cells, B-cell-depleted T cells, or PBMCs.

Here immunoSEQ multiplex PCR was the method, and the copy in TCRdb shows in-frame clones only, minus some. Found here are around 260,000 clones, over 75% of them singletons; the top ten hold approximately 2.2%. With 5 bases removed from V and 8 bases from J, the gap between germline ends came to 21 bases. Germline CDR1 reads SGHAT; CDR2 reads FQDESV (reference sequence). This CDR3 is 15 amino acids long. This clone was found once. This receptor was obtained from a woman between 45 and 60 years old with acute or convalescent COVID-19. The V gene is TRBV11-1, the J gene TRBJ1-1; D unresolved. Sequences were obtained from peripheral blood. The CDR3 nucleotides read TGTGCCAGCAGCGCCACCTCCGGGTCTCGTCGGGAAGCTTTCTTT. Residues: CASSATSGSRREAFF.